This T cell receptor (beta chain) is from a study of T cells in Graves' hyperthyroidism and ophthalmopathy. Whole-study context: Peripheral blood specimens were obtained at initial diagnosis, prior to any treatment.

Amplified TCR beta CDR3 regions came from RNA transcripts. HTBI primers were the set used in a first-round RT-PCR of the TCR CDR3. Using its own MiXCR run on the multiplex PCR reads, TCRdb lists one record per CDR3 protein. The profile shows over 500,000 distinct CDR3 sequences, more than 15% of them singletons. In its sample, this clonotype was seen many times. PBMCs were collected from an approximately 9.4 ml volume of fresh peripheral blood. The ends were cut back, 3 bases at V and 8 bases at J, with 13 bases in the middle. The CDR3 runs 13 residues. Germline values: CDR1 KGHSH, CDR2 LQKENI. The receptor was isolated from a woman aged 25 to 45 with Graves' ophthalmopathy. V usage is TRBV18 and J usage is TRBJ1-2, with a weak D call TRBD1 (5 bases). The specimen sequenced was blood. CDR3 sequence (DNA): TGTGCCAGCTCACCCGGACACGCGGGCGGCTACACCTTC. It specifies CASSPGHAGGYTF.